The 21 T cell receptor beta chains below come from one sample, sequenced in a study of post-analysis software for immune sequencing data. Overall study results and limits: Included in a set of about five TRBV segments more frequent in patients than controls were TRBV5-6, TRBV5-1 and TRBV20-1.

Their antigens are not known. TCR beta cDNA libraries included unique molecular identifiers. TCRdb fed the PCR reads into MiXCR, producing one record per CDR3 protein. The repertoire has roughly 410,000 distinct CDR3 sequences, roughly 30% of them found once; the top ten carry 13%. Sequences were obtained from blood. The receptors come from a girl aged 10 to 17 with multiple sclerosis.

The CDR3, as DNA: TGTGCCAGCAGTGATACAGGGGCTCCCTCCTACGAGCAGTACTTC. This encodes CASSDTGAPSYEQYF. The V and J genes are TRBV6-6 and TRBJ2-7; 7 positions agree with TRBD1. This CDR3 is 15 amino acids long. Losses at the gene ends were 5 bases for V and 0 bases for J; bases not matched to a gene: 7. CDR1 and CDR2 (germline): MNHNY, SVGAGI (reference sequence).

The chain carries TRBV12-3 or TRBV12-4 and TRBJ1-6, with 8 positions matching TRBD1. V lost 6 bases and J lost 7; bases outside the gene matches: 8. This CDR3 has 15 amino acids. For the CDR3, the DNA is TGTGCCAGCAGCCTCGACAGGGGTAACAATTCACCCCTCCACTTT. Protein product: CASSLDRGNNSPLHF.

The chain couples TRBV11-2 to TRBJ2-3, with D possibly TRBD2 on 6 matching bases. V was cut by 5 bases and J by 0 bases, with 15 bases left in between. CDR3 length: 16 residues. Germline V lookup: CDR1 SGHAT, CDR2 FQNNGV. The CDR3 DNA follows: TGTGCCAGCAGCGTCGATAGCGGTTCTAGCACAGATACGCAGTATTTT. Its protein product is CASSVDSGSSTDTQYF.

This clonotype was detected only a few times. The chain carries TRBV14 and TRBJ2-3; D is possibly TRBD1 (6 bases). V was pared by 4 bases and J by 2 bases, with 16 bases between. The CDR3 totals 16 residues. Germline V gene data show CDR1 as SGHDN and CDR2 as FVKESK. Written as DNA, the CDR3 is TGTGCCAGCAGCCGAGGGACATATACATACACAGATACGCAGTATTTT. This translates into CASSRGTYTYTDTQYF.

This sequence joins TRBV20-1 and TRBJ2-7, with a weak D call TRBD1 (5 bases). Germline CDR1 reads DFQATT; CDR2 reads SNEGSKA (reference sequence). This CDR3 has 18 amino acids. V lost 1 base and J lost 0, with 22 bases in between. The DNA of the CDR3 is TGCAGTGCTAGAGGGCTACAGGCCGGGCAGGGCAGCTCCTACGAGCAGTACTTC. Translated: CSARGLQAGQGSSYEQYF.

The rearrangement uses TRBV11-2 and TRBJ2-5, with D perhaps TRBD2 (6 bases). From germline, CDR1 is SGHAT and CDR2 FQNNGV. V lost 2 bases, J lost 11 bases, and 15 bases lay in between. The CDR3 sequence is 13 residues long. As DNA, the CDR3 is TGTGCCAGCAGCTTACGTGAGGGAGGTGAGCAGTACTTC. This codes for CASSLREGGEQYF. The full variable domain, in which reference TRBV11-2 and TRBJ2-5 provide the parts outside the CDR3, is EAGVAQSPRYKIIEKRQSVAFWCNPISGHATLYWYQQILGQGPKLLIQFQNNGVVDDSQLPKDRFSAERLKGVDSTLKIQPAKLEDSAVYLCASSLREGGEQYFGPGTRLLVL.

A few counts support this clonotype. The genes are TRBV12-3 or TRBV12-4 and TRBJ2-3; D tentatively reads TRBD1 or TRBD2 (5 bases each). V shed 6 bases and J shed 3 bases, with 13 bases lying between them. The CDR3 covers 14 residues. The CDR3, as DNA: TGTGCCAGCAGGCGGGCAGGGTTAACAGATACGCAGTATTTT. Translating it yields CASRRAGLTDTQYF.

This chain connects TRBV4-3 to TRBJ2-1; D is unresolved. V lost 1 base to trimming and J lost 8 bases, with 21 bases between them. This CDR3 spans 17 amino acids. In germline, CDR1 is LGHNA, CDR2 YSLEER. The CDR3 loop is CASSQVGRYSSNDEQFF. CDR3 DNA: TGCGCCAGCAGCCAAGTAGGGCGGTACAGCTCAAATGATGAGCAGTTCTTC.

This clonotype was counted only a few times. This sequence joins TRBV7-6 and TRBJ2-7; D gene ambiguous. V lost 1 base and J 0 bases, leaving 7 bases between the germline ends. The CDR3 loop spans 14 amino acids. Germline assignment: CDR1 SGHVS and CDR2 FNYEAQ. In DNA, the CDR3 is TGTGCCAGCAGCTTAGGGTCGGACTCCTACGAGCAGTACTTC. This encodes CASSLGSDSYEQYF.

The chain is built from TRBV6-6 and TRBJ1-1, with TRBD1 as a possible D gene (6 bases). Germline CDR1 and CDR2: MNHNY and SVGAGI (reference sequence). CDR3 size: 12 residues. V dropped 2 bases and J dropped 8 bases, with 9 bases sitting between them. The chain's CDR3 is CASSYVQGEAFF. The CDR3 nucleotides read TGTGCCAGCAGTTACGTACAGGGAGAAGCTTTCTTT.

In this sample, this clonotype turned up many times. V and J are TRBV12-3 or TRBV12-4 and TRBJ2-5, with 9 bases lining up with TRBD1. This CDR3 comprises 13 residues. Unmatched junction bases numbered 3, after V lost 6 bases and J lost 4 bases. The chain's CDR3 is CASSLGQGETQYF. DNA of the CDR3: TGTGCCAGCAGCTTGGGACAGGGAGAGACCCAGTACTTC.

The sample holds a few counts of this clonotype. The chain employs TRBV19 and TRBJ2-3, with D perhaps being TRBD1 or TRBD2 (5 bases each). V lost 2 bases to trimming and J lost 4 bases, with 10 bases between them. Germline V gives CDR1 LNHDA, CDR2 SQIVND (reference sequence). CDR3 size: 14 residues. CDR3 region: CASSIRRGPDTQYF. Here the CDR3 DNA reads TGTGCCAGTAGTATACGAAGGGGACCAGATACGCAGTATTTT.

The J gene is TRBJ2-6, the V gene TRBV7-3, with D possibly matching TRBD1 (5 bases). CDR3 length: 18 residues. With 3 bases removed from V and 2 bases from J, the gap between germline ends came to 17 bases. CDR1 and CDR2 (germline): SGHTA, FQGTGA. The CDR3 bases are TGTGCCAGCAGCTTTGGCATAGGGGTAGGAACTGGGGCCAACGTCCTGACTTTC. It codes for CASSFGIGVGTGANVLTF.

V is TRBV12-3 or TRBV12-4 and J is TRBJ1-5; tentatively, D is TRBD1 (5 bases). The V end was cut by 6 bases, the J end by 5 bases, with 14 bases between. The CDR3 is 14 residues long. CDR3 loop: CASSPGEGYQPQHF. The CDR3 DNA follows: TGTGCCAGCAGCCCTGGAGAGGGGTATCAGCCCCAGCATTTT.

The chain joins TRBV7-2 to TRBJ2-7; D possibly matches TRBD1 or TRBD2 (5 bases each). Germline V lookup: CDR1 SGHTA, CDR2 FQGNSA. There are 13 residues in the CDR3. The germline V and J ends were trimmed by 2 bases and 4 bases, with 9 bases remaining between them. CDR3 residues: CASSLQEGYEQYF. The DNA of the CDR3 is TGTGCCAGCAGCTTACAAGAGGGGTACGAGCAGTACTTC.

The V gene is TRBV5-1, the J gene TRBJ1-5; 9 bases agree with TRBD1. This CDR3 has 15 residues. Losses at the gene ends were 1 base for V and 5 bases for J; bases not matched to a gene: 4. The V gene's germline CDR1 is SGHRS and CDR2 YFSETQ. The CDR3 DNA sequence: TGCGCCAGCAGCTTGAGGACAGGGGTCGATCAGCCCCAGCATTTT. Residues: CASSLRTGVDQPQHF.

This clonotype was recorded once. This rearrangement joins TRBV10-1 to TRBJ2-3; D remains ambiguous. Germline values: CDR1 WNHNN, CDR2 SYGVQD (reference sequence). Trimming left V 2 bases short and J 4 bases short, with 10 bases between. The CDR3 has 14 amino acids. CDR3 amino acids: CASSERAGPDTQYF. In nucleotides, the CDR3 is TGCGCCAGCAGTGAGAGAGCAGGCCCAGATACGCAGTATTTT.

This clonotype has more than one count but fewer than ten. The DNA for the CDR3 is TGTGCCAGCAGTTACCCACAACTACTGGGGGGTGAGCAGTTCTTC. As protein: CASSYPQLLGGEQFF. This rearrangement joins TRBV6-6 to TRBJ2-1, with D possibly being TRBD2 (6 bases). Trimming cost V 2 bases and J 9 bases, with 17 bases left between them. This CDR3 region has 15 residues. Looked up from germline, CDR1 is MNHNY and CDR2 is SVGAGI (reference sequence).

This clonotype was detected only a few times. CDR3 nucleotides: TGTGCCAGCAGCGCGGGACAGGCCCAAGAGACCCAGTACTTC. Protein sequence: CASSAGQAQETQYF. The chain has TRBV7-9 and TRBJ2-5, with 8 bases that match TRBD1. This CDR3 comprises 14 residues. After removal of 5 bases from V and 1 base from J, the junction contained 3 bases not matched to a gene. Germline CDR1 reads SEHNR; CDR2 reads FQNEAQ (reference sequence).

A few counts support this clonotype. This chain joins TRBV7-2 and TRBJ2-4; 9 bases match TRBD1. Germline assignment: CDR1 SGHTA and CDR2 FQGNSA. This CDR3 contains 15 residues. The ends lost 5 bases at V and 2 bases at J; junction bases unmatched: 4. In DNA, the CDR3 is TGTGCCAGCAGCCCACAGGGGGCGACCAAAAACATTCAGTACTTC. Amino acid sequence: CASSPQGATKNIQYF.

The chain has TRBV4-1 and TRBJ1-1; D is unclear. The germline V and J ends were trimmed by 0 bases and 9 bases, with 8 bases remaining between them. The germline V gene has CDR1 MGHRA and CDR2 YSYEKL. This CDR3 comprises 12 residues. The CDR3 is CASSQEPGKAFF. The CDR3 DNA follows: TGCGCCAGCAGCCAAGAACCGGGGAAAGCTTTCTTT.